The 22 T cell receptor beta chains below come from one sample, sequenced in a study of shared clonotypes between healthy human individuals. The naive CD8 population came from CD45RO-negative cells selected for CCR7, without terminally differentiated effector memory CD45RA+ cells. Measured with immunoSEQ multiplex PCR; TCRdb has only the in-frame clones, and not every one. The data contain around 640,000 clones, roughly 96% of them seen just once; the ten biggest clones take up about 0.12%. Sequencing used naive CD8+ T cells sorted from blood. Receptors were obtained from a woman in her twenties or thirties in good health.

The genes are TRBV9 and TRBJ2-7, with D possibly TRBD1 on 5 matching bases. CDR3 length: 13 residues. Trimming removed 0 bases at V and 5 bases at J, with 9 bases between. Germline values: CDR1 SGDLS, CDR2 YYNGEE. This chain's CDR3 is CASSVGSGNEQYF. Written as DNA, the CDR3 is TGTGCCAGCAGCGTAGGGTCAGGGAACGAGCAGTACTTC.

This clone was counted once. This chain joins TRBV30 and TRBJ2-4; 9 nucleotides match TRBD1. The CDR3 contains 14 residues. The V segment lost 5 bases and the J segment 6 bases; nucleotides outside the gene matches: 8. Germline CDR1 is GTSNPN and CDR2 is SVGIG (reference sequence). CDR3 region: CAWDAPGQGNIQYF. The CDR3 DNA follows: TGTGCCTGGGACGCCCCGGGACAGGGAAACATTCAGTACTTC.

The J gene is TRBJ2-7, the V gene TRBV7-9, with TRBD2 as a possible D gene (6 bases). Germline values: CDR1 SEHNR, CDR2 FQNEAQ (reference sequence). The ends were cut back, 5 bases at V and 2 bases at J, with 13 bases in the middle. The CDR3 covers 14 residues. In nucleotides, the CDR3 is TGTGCCAGCAGCCCCCGACTAGAACCCTACGAGCAGTACTTC. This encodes CASSPRLEPYEQYF.

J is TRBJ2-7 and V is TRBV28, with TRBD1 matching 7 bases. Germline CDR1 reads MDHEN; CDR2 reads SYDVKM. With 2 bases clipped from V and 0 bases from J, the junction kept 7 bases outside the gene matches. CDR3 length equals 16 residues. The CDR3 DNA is TGTGCCAGCAGTTTAAAGACAGGGAAACACTCCTACGAGCAGTACTTC. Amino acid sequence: CASSLKTGKHSYEQYF.

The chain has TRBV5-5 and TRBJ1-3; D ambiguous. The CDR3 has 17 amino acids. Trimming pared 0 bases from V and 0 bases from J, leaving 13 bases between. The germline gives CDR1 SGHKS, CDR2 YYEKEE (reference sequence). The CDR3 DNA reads TGTGCCAGCAGCTTGGATGGGGTAACGGGCTCTGGAAACACCATATATTTT. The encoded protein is CASSLDGVTGSGNTIYF. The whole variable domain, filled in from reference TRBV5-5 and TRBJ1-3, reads DAGVTQSPTHLIKTRGQQVTLRCSPISGHKSVSWYQQVLGQGPQFIFQYYEKEERGRGNFPDRFSARQFPNYSSELNVNALLLGDSALYLCASSLDGVTGSGNTIYFGEGSWLTVV.

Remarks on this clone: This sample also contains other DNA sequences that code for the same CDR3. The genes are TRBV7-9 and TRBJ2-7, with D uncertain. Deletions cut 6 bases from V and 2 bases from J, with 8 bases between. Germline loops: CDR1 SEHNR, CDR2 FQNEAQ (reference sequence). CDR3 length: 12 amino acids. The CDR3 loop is CASSSDTYEQYF. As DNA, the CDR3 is TGTGCCAGCAGTTCCGACACCTACGAGCAGTACTTC.

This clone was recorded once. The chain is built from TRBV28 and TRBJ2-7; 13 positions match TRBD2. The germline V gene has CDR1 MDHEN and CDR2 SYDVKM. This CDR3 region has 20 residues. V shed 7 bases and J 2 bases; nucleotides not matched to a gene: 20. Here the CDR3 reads CASTVGGPGLAGTIPYEQYF. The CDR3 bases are TGTGCCAGCACAGTTGGGGGACCGGGACTAGCGGGGACAATACCCTACGAGCAGTACTTC.

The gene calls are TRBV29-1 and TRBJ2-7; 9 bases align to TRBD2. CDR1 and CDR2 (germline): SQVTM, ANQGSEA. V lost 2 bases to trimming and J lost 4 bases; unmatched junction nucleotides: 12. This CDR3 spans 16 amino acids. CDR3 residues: CSVERGLADTGYEQYF. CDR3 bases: TGCAGCGTTGAACGGGGACTAGCAGATACTGGATACGAGCAGTACTTC.

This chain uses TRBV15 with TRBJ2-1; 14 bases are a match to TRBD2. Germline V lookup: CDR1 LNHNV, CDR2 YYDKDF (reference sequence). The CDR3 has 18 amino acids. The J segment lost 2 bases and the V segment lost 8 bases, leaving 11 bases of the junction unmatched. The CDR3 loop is CATSMGLAGEETYNEQFF. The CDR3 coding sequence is TGTGCCACCTCGATGGGACTAGCGGGAGAGGAAACCTACAATGAGCAGTTCTTC.

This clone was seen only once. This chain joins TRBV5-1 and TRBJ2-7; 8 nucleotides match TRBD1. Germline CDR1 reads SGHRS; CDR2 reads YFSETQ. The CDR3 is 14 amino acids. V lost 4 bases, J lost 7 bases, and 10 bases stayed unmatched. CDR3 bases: TGCGCCAGCAGCCCCGGGACAGGAAGTTGGGAGCAGTACTTC. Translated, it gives CASSPGTGSWEQYF. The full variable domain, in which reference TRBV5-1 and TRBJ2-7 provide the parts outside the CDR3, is KAGVTQTPRYLIKTRGQQVTLSCSPISGHRSVSWYQQTPGQGLQFLFEYFSETQRNKGNFPGRFSGRQFSNSRSEMNVSTLELGDSALYLCASSPGTGSWEQYFGPGTRLTVT.

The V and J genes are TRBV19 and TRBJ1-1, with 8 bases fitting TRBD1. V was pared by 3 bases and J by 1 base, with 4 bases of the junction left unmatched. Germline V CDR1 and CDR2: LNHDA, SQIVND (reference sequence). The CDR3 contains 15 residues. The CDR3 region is CASSMGQAANTEAFF. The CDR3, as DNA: TGTGCCAGTAGTATGGGACAGGCCGCGAACACTGAAGCTTTCTTT.

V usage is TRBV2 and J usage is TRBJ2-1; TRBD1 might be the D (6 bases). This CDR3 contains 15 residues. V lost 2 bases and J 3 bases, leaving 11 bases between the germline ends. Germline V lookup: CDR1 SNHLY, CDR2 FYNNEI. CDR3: CASSEHPTGYNEQFF. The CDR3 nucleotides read TGTGCCAGCAGTGAACATCCGACAGGCTACAATGAGCAGTTCTTC.

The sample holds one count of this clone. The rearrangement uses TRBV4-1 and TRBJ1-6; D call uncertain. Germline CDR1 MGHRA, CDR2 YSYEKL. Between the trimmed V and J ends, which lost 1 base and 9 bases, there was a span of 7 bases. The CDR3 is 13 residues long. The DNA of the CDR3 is TGCGCCAGCAGCCAAGGTCCGCGTTCACCCCTCCACTTT. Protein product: CASSQGPRSPLHF.

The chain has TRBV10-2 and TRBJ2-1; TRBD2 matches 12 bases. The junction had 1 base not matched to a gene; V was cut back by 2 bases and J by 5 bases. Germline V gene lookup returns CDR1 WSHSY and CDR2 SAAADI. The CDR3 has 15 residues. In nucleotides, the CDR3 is TGCGCCAGCAGTGAGGGACTAGCGGGACACAATGAGCAGTTCTTC. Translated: CASSEGLAGHNEQFF.

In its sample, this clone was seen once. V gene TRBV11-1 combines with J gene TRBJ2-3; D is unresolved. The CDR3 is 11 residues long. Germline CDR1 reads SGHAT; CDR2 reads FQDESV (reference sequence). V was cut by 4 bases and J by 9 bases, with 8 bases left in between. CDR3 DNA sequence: TGTGCCAGCAGCTCTAAGACAACGCAGTATTTT. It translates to CASSSKTTQYF.

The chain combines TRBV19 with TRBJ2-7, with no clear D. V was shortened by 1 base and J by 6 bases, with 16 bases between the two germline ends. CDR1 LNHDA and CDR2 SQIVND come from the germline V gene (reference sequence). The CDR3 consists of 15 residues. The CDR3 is CASSIGLPLGGEQYF. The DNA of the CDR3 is TGTGCCAGTAGTATAGGACTTCCCCTGGGTGGCGAGCAGTACTTC.

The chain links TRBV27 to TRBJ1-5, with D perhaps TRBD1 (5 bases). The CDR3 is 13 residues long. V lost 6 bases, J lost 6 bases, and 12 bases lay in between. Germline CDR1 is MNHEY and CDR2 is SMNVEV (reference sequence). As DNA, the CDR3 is TGTGCCAGCAGCCGTATAGGGGCTCAGCCCCAGCATTTT. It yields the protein CASSRIGAQPQHF.

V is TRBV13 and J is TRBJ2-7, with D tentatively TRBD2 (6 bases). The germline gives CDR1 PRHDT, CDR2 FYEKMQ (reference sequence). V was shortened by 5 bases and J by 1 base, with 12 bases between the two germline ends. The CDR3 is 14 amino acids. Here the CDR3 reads CASSPGLGSYEQYF. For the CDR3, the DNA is TGTGCCAGCAGCCCGGGACTCGGGTCCTACGAGCAGTACTTC.

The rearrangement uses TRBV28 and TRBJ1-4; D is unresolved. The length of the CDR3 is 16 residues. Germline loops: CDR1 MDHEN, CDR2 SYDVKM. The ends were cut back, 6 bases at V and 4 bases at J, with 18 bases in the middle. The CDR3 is CASSSDVLGNNEKLFF. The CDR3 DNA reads TGTGCCAGCAGCTCGGATGTTCTGGGGAATAATGAAAAACTGTTTTTT.

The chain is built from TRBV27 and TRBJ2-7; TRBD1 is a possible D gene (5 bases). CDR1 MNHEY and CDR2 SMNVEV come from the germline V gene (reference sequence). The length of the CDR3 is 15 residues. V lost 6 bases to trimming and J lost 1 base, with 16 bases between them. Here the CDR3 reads CASRPAAGWSYEQYF. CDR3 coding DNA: TGTGCCAGCAGGCCTGCGGCAGGGTGGTCCTACGAGCAGTACTTC.

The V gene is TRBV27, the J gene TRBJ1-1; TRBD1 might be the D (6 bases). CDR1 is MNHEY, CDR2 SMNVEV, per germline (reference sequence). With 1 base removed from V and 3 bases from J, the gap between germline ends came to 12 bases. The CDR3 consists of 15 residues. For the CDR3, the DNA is TGTGCCAGCAGTTTATGGGCAGGGGCCTACACTGAAGCTTTCTTT. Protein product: CASSLWAGAYTEAFF.

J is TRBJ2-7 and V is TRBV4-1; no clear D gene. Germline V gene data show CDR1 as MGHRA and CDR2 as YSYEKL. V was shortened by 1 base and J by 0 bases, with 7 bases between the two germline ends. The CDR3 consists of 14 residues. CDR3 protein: CASSQAVDSYEQYF. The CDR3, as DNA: TGCGCCAGCAGCCAAGCAGTTGACTCCTACGAGCAGTACTTC.